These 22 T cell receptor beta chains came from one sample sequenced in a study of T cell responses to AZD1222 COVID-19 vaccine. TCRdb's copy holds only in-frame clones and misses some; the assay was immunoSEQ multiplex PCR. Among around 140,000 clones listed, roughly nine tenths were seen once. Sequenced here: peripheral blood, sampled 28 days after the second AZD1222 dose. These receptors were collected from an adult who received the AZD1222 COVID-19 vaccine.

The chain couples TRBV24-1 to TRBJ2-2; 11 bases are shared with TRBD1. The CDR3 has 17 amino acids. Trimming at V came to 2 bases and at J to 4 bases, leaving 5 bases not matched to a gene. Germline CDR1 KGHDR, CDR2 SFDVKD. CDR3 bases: TGTGCCACCAGTGATTCATGGGGGACAGGGGGCACCGGGGAGCTGTTTTTT. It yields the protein CATSDSWGTGGTGELFF.

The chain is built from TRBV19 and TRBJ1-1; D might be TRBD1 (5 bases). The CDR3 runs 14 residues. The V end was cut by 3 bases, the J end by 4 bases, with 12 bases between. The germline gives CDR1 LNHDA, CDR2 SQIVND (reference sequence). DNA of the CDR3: TGTGCCAGTAGTATTGGACAAACGGGCACTGAAGCTTTCTTT. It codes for CASSIGQTGTEAFF. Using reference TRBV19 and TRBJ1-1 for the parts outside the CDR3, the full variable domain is DGGITQSPKYLFRKEGQNVTLSCEQNLNHDAMYWYRQDPGQGLRLIYYSQIVNDFQKGDIAEGYSVSREKKESFPLTVTSAQKNPTAFYLCASSIGQTGTEAFFGQGTRLTVV.

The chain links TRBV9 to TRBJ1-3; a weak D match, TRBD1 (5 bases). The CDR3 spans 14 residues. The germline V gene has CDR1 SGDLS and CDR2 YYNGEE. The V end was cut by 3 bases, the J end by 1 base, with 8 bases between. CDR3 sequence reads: CASSGTGSGNTIYF. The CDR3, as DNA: TGTGCCAGCAGCGGAACAGGTTCTGGAAACACCATATATTTT. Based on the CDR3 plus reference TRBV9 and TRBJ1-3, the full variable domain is DSGVTQTPKHLITATGQRVTLRCSPRSGDLSVYWYQQSLDQGLQFLIQYYNGEERAKGNILERFSAQQFPDLHSELNLSSLELGDSALYFCASSGTGSGNTIYFGEGSWLTVV.

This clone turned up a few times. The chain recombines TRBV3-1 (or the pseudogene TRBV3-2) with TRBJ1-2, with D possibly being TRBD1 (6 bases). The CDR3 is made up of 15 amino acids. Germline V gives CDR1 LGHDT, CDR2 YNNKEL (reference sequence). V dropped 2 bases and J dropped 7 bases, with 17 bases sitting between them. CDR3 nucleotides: TGTGCCAGCAGCCAATTGTCCGGGACAATTCTTGGCTACACCTTC. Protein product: CASSQLSGTILGYTF.

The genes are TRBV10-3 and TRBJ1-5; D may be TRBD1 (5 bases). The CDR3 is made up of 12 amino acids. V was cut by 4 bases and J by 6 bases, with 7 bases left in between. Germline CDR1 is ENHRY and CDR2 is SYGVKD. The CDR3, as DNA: TGTGCCATCAGTGGGGGGAGTCAGCCCCAGCATTTT. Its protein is CAISGGSQPQHF.

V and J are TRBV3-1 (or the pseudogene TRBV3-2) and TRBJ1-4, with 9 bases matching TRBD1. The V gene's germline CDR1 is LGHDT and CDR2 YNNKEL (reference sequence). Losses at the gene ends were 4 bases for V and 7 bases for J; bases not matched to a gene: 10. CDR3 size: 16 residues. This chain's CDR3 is CASSPRPGQGIEKLFF. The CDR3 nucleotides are TGTGCCAGCAGCCCTCGCCCGGGACAGGGTATTGAAAAACTGTTTTTT.

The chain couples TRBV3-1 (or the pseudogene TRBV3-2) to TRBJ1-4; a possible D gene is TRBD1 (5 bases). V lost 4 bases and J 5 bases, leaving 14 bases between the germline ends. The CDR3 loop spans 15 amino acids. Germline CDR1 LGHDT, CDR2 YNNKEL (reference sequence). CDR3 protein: CASSPPGTANEKLFF. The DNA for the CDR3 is TGTGCCAGCAGCCCCCCTGGGACGGCAAATGAAAAACTGTTTTTT.

This CDR3 is CASSSRGNTEAFF. The CDR3 DNA sequence: TGTGCCAGCAGTTCCCGGGGGAACACTGAAGCTTTCTTT. V gene TRBV6-5 combines with J gene TRBJ1-1; unclear D gene. The germline gives CDR1 MNHEY, CDR2 SVGAGI. The CDR3 loop spans 13 amino acids. The V gene lost 4 bases and the J gene lost 1 base, with 7 bases spanning the gap.

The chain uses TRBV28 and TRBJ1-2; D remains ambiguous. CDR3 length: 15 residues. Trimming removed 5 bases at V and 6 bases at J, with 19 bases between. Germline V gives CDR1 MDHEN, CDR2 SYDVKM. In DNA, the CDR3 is TGTGCCAGCAGTGGGCGTCGCGGAGGTGGAAATGGCTACACCTTC. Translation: CASSGRRGGGNGYTF.

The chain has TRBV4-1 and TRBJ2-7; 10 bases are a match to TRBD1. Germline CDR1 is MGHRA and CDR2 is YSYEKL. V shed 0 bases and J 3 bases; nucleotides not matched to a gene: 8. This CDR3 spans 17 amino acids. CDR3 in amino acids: CASSQEGVGTGVYEQYF. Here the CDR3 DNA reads TGCGCCAGCAGCCAAGAGGGGGTCGGGACAGGGGTCTACGAGCAGTACTTC.

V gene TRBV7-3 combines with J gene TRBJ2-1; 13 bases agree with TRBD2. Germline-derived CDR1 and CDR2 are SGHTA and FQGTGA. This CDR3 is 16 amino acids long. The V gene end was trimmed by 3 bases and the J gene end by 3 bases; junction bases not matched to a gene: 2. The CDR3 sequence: CASSLRLAGGYNEQFF. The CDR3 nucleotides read TGTGCCAGCAGCTTGCGACTAGCGGGGGGCTACAATGAGCAGTTCTTC.

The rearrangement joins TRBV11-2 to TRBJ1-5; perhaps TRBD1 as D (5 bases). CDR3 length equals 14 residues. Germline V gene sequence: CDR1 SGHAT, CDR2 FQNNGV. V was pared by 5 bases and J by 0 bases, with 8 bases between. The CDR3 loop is CASSRDLSNQPQHF. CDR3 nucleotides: TGTGCCAGCAGCCGGGACCTTAGCAATCAGCCCCAGCATTTT.

CDR3 sequence: CASRTGLSEAFF. The CDR3 DNA is TGTGCCAGCAGGACAGGTTTATCTGAAGCTTTCTTT. The J gene is TRBJ1-1, the V gene TRBV12-3 or TRBV12-4, with D possibly TRBD1 on 6 matching bases. Between the trimmed V and J ends, which lost 6 bases and 6 bases, there was a span of 11 bases. The CDR3 covers 12 residues.

The CDR3 nucleotides read TGTGCCAGTAGTGGGGGGGACACTGAAGCTTTCTTT. It encodes CASSGGDTEAFF. The chain carries TRBV19 and TRBJ1-1, with TRBD1 as a possible D gene (5 bases). The ends were cut back, 5 bases at V and 3 bases at J, with 7 bases in the middle. The CDR3 contains 12 residues. Germline V gives CDR1 LNHDA, CDR2 SQIVND (reference sequence).

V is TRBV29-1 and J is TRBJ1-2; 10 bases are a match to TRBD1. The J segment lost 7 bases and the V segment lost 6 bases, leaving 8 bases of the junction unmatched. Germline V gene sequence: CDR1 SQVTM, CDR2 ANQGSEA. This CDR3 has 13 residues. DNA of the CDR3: TGCAGCGTACGGACAGGGGGTTCTCTTGGCTACACCTTC. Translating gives CSVRTGGSLGYTF.

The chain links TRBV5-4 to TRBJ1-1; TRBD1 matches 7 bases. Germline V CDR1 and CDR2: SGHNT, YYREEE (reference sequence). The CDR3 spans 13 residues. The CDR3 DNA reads TGTGCAACCCGGGACAGCAAACGCTTGGAAGCTTTCTTT. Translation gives CATRDSKRLEAFF. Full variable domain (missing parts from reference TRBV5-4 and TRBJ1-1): ETGVTQSPTHLIKTRGQQVTLRCSSQSGHNTVSWYQQALGQGPQFIFQYYREEENGRGNFPPRFSGLQFPNYSSELNVNALELDDSALYLCATRDSKRLEAFFGQGTRLTVV.

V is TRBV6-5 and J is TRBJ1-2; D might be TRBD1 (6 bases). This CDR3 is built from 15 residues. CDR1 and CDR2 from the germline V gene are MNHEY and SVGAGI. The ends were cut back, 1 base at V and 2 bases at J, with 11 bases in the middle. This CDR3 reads CASSYYVGGNYGYTF. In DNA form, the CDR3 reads TGTGCCAGCAGTTACTACGTCGGGGGCAACTATGGCTACACCTTC.

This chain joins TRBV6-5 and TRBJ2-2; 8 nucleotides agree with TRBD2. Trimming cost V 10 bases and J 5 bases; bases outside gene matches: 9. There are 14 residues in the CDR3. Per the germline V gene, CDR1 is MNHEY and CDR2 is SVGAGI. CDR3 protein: CATLPGRGTGELFF. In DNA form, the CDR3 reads TGTGCCACCCTTCCCGGGAGGGGGACCGGGGAGCTGTTTTTT.

CDR3 nucleotide sequence: TGTGCCAGCAGTGAAGTGGATCTTAGGACTGAAGCTTTCTTT. This sequence encodes CASSEVDLRTEAFF. The V and J genes are TRBV6-1 and TRBJ1-1, with no clear D. CDR1 and CDR2 from the germline V gene are MNHNS and SASEGT. CDR3 length equals 14 residues. Trimming took 1 base from V and 5 from J, leaving 11 bases between them.

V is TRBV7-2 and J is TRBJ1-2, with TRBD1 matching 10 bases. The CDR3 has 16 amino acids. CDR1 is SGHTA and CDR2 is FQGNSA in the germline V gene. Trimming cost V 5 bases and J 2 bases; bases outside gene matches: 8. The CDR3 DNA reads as TGTGCCAGCAGCCGCGGGACGGACAGGGGGAACTATGGCTACACCTTC. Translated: CASSRGTDRGNYGYTF.

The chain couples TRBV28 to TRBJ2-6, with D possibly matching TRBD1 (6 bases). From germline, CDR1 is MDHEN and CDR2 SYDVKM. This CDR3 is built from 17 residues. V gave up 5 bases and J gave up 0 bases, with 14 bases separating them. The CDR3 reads CASSPQNRASGANVLTF. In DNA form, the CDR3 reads TGTGCCAGCAGTCCTCAAAACAGGGCCTCTGGGGCCAACGTCCTGACTTTC.

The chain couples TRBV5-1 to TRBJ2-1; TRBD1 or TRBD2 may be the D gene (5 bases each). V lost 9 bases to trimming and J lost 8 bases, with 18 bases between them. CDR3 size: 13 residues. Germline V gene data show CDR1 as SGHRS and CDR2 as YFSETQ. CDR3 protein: CATARTRGDEQFF. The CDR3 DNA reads TGCGCCACCGCGAGGACGAGGGGCGATGAGCAGTTCTTC.